The entry that follows covers one T cell receptor beta chain sequence. Antigen: not known. The sample comes from a study of shared clonotypes between healthy human individuals. Overall study findings and caveats: The naive CD4 repertoires of a few donors were compared, and approximately 5% of clonotypes were shared.

The authors distributed each subset's genomic DNA evenly over several immunoSEQ plates. Assay used: immunoSEQ multiplex PCR; TCRdb lists only in-frame clones, some missing. The sample lists around 600,000 clones, 85% to 95% occurring once. CD45RO-negative, CCR7-positively selected cells formed the naive CD8 fraction, excluding terminally differentiated effector memory CD45RA+ cells. Germline-derived CDR1 and CDR2 are MNHNS and SASEGT. This CDR3 spans 17 amino acids. V gave up 6 bases and J gave up 0 bases, with 21 bases separating them. This TCR derives from a woman between 25 and 40 years old in good health. Source material: naive CD8+ T cells sorted from blood. The chain carries TRBV6-1 and TRBJ2-7, with TRBD1 as a possible D gene (6 bases). The CDR3 bases are TGTGCCAGCAGCGAAAAAAGGCCGGGACACCGCTCCTACGAGCAGTACTTC. Translation: CASSEKRPGHRSYEQYF.